This T cell receptor beta chain appears in the sequencing data of a study of blood T cell repertoires in COVID-19. On the study more broadly: From the United States, Italy and Spain came samples of acute and convalescent COVID-19. T cells, B-cell-depleted T cells, or PBMCs supplied cDNA or gDNA.

The CDR3 is made up of 16 amino acids. V was trimmed by 0 bases and J by 1 base, leaving 10 bases between them. The germline gives CDR1 MNHEY, CDR2 SVGEGT. The authors' processing: Estimation of nucleated cell counts relied on the amplification of reference gene primers. Data came from immunoSEQ multiplex PCR; TCRdb stores just in-frame clones and leaves some out. V and J calls and clone size come straight from that table; D and trimming were deduced from the DNA. The data show approximately 130,000 clones, with about 77% seen just once and roughly 20% held by the top ten. Sequencing was carried out using peripheral blood. The chain has TRBV6-2 or TRBV6-3 and TRBJ1-5; D perhaps matches TRBD1 (6 bases). The source is a man at least 80 years old with acute or convalescent COVID-19. DNA of the CDR3: TGTGCCAGCAGTTACTCTACAGGGTGGAGCAATCAGCCCCAGCATTTT. Its protein product is CASSYSTGWSNQPQHF.